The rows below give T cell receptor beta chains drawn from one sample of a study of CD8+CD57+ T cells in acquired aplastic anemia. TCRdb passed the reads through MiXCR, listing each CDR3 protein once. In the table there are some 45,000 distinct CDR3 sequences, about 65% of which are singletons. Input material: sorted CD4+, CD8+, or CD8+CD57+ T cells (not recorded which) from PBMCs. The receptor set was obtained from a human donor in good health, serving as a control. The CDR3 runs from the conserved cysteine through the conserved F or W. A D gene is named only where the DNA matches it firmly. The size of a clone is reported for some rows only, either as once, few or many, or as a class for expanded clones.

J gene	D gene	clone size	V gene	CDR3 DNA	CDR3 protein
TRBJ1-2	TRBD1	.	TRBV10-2	TGCGCCAGCAACAATCCGGGACAGGGAACCTATGGCTACACCTTC	CASNNPGQGTYGYTF
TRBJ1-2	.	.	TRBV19	TGTGCCAGTAGTATCTCGGGGGGACCCGACTATGGCTACACCTTC	CASSISGGPDYGYTF
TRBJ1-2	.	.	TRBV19	TGTGCCAGTCAAGCTACAGGGTCTGGCTACACCTTC	CASQATGSGYTF
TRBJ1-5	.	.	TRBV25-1	TGTGCCAGCAGCGCCCAGGACTCTCTATGGCCCCAGCATTTT	CASSAQDSLWPQHF
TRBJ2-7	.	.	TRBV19	TGTGCCAGTAGTATAAATCCAGGGGACGAGCAGTACTTC	CASSINPGDEQYF
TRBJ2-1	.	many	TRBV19	TGTGCCAGTAGTATAGGCAGGGGTTCCCTCTACAATGAGCAGTTCTTC	CASSIGRGSLYNEQFF
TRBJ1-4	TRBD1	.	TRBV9	TGTGCCAGCAGCGACGGACAGGGGGCAGGTGAAAAACTGTTTTTT	CASSDGQGAGEKLFF
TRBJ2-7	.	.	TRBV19	TGTGCCAGTAGTATAGGTGTGGGGAGAGCCTACGAGCAGTACTTC	CASSIGVGRAYEQYF
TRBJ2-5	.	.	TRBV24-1	TGTGCCACCAGTGATGTGGTGGGGCAAGAGACCCAGTACTTC	CATSDVVGQETQYF
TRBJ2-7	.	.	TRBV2	TGTGCCAGCAGTGAAGGGGGCGACCTCTCCTACGAGCAGTACTTC	CASSEGGDLSYEQYF
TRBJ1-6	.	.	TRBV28	TGTGCCACCACGGACAGATTCCATAATTCACCCCTCCACTTT	CATTDRFHNSPLHF
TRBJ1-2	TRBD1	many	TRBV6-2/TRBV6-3	TGTGCCAGCAGTTATCCCCTGGGACAGGGGGACTATGGCTACACCTTC	CASSYPLGQGDYGYTF
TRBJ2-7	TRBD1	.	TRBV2	TGTGCCACCTCGGGGGACAGGGGGGAGAGCTCCTACGAGCAGTACTTC	CATSGDRGESSYEQYF
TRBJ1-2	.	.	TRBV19	TGTGCCAGTAGGACGGGGGACATCGTAGGTGGCTACACCTTC	CASRTGDIVGGYTF
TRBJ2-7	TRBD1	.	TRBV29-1	TGCAGCGTTCCCGGGACAGGGGCCTACGAGCAGTACTTC	CSVPGTGAYEQYF
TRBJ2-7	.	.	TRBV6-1	TGTGCCAGCAGTGAAGGGCCACAGTACGAGCAGTACTTC	CASSEGPQYEQYF
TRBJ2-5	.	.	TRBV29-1	TGCAGCGTTGACCCCTTAACAGGGACCCAGTACTTC	CSVDPLTGTQYF
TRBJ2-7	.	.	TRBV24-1	TGTGCCACTAGGGAAGGCTACGAGCAGTACTTC	CATREGYEQYF
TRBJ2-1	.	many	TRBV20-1	TGCAGTGGTAATGGGGTGGTGGGCGGGGGCGCCTACAATGAGCAGTTCTTC	CSGNGVVGGGAYNEQFF
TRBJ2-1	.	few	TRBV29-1	TGCAGCGCGAAGGAGGGTCCAAAAGGCAATGAGCGGTTCTTC	CSAKEGPKGNERFF
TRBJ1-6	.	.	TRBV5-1	TGCGCCAGCAAACAGGGTGATTCACCCCTCCACTTT	CASKQGDSPLHF
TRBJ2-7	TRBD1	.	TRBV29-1	TGCAGCGTCGGCAGGGGGCTTAGGAACGAGCAGTACTTC	CSVGRGLRNEQYF
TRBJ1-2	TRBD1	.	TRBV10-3	TGTGCCATCAGTGCCACGACAGGGGAAGATAGTGGCTACACCTTC	CAISATTGEDSGYTF
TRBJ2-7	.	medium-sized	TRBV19	TGTGCCAGCAGCTCCGGTTCCTACGAGCAGTACTTC	CASSSGSYEQYF
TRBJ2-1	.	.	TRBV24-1	TGTGCCACCAGTGTCCATGATGAGCAGTTCTTC	CATSVHDEQFF
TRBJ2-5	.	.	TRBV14	TGTGCCAGCAGCCCCCATTCCGACAGGCAAGAGACCCAGTACTTC	CASSPHSDRQETQYF
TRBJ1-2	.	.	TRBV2	TGTGCCAGCAGTGAAGAGGGCTTCTATGGCTACACCTTC	CASSEEGFYGYTF
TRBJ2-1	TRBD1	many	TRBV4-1	TGCGCCAGCAGCTTGGACAGGTACAATGAGCAGTTCTTC	CASSLDRYNEQFF
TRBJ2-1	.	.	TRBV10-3	TGTGCCACCTCGGGGGTCAACACTGAGCAGTTCTTC	CATSGVNTEQFF
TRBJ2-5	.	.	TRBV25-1	TGTGCCAGCGGTGAACCCCCTGATGGGAGTGAGGAGACTCAGTACTTC	CASGEPPDGSEETQYF
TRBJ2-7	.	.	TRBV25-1	TGTGCCAGCAGTGAAGGTTGGGGGGAGAGCTCCTACGAGCAGTACTTC	CASSEGWGESSYEQYF
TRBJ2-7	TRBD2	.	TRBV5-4	TGTGCCAGCAGCTTAGCTAGCGGGGGGGCTTTTGAGCAGTACTTC	CASSLASGGAFEQYF
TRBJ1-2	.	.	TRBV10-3	TGTGCCATCAGTGTGGGGGGCGTGAACTATGGCTACACCTTC	CAISVGGVNYGYTF
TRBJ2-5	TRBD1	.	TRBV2	TGTGCCAGCAGTGGGACAGGGGGCAGCGGGGAGACCCAGTACTTC	CASSGTGGSGETQYF
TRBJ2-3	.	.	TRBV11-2	TGTGCCAGCAGCTTTAGCCCCCTCGGTGGCGATACGCAGTATTTT	CASSFSPLGGDTQYF
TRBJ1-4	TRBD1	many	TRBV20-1	TGCAGTGCTAGACACCGGGCCCCGGACAGGGAGGACGATGAAAAACTGTTTTTT	CSARHRAPDREDDEKLFF